This TCR beta chain derives from a study of T cell repertoires in breast cancer. General study results and limits: TRBV7 predominance in shared TCRs may reflect tumor recognition or mispriming.

The V segment lost 5 bases and the J segment 5 bases; nucleotides outside the gene matches: 6. Per the germline V gene, CDR1 is KGHDR and CDR2 is SFDVKD. The CDR3 sequence is 14 residues long. Primers covering all TCR V genes were used in emulsion RT-PCR on CD8+ T cells. During the second nested PCR, blocking oligonucleotides suppressed genes that were not paired. TCRdb called the emulsion pairing reads again in MiXCR, with one record for every CDR3 protein. The repertoire has some 37,000 distinct CDR3 sequences, around 45% of them found once; the top ten carry 60% to 75%. On this clonotype: Its antigen is currently unknown.

This sequence was found in a pool of human donors with breast cancer or a healthy control (not recorded which). Sample: CD8+ T cells. The gene calls are TRBV24-1 and TRBJ2-5, with TRBD1 matching over 8 bases. The CDR3 loop is CATSAQGAGETQYF. DNA for the CDR3: TGTGCCACCAGTGCCCAGGGGGCTGGGGAGACCCAGTACTTC.